Below, one TCR beta chain is given with its context. Read coverage stops 3 residues before the CDR3 terminus; the germline J gene supplies the remainder. immunoSEQ multiplex PCR used an average of approximately 1,300 ng genomic DNA. The protocol was immunoSEQ multiplex PCR, while the TCRdb copy is restricted to in-frame clones and leaves out a portion. Its table records tens of thousands of clones. This record comes from a study of T cells in women clearing cervical HPV infection. Study information: Blood came at first lesion visit for cases, post-clearance for controls. Case blood was drawn a median approximately 150 days after lesion detection.

V shed 1 base and J shed 4 bases, with 8 bases lying between them. Per germline, CDR1 LNHDA and CDR2 SQIVND (reference sequence). This CDR3 comprises 13 residues. Each participant carried one incident cervical HPV16 infection only. This chain connects TRBV19 to TRBJ2-7; tentative D call: TRBD2 (6 bases). This TCR was sampled from a woman aged 18 to 75 with a cervical HPV16 infection that either progressed to CIN3+ or cleared (not recorded which). The sequenced material came from blood buffy coat. Partial CDR3 DNA: TGTGCCAGTAGTATAGGGCGGGATTACGAG. Translating gives CASSIGRDYE. From start to end, the CDR3 is CASSIGRDYEQYF.